This TCR beta chain was profiled in a study of blood T cell repertoires in COVID-19. TCRdb's table, derived via immunoSEQ multiplex PCR, lists solely in-frame clones and lacks some. The sample has about 170,000 clones, approximately 87% seen once. CDR3 length: 14 amino acids. After removal of 5 bases from V and 6 bases from J, the junction contained 9 bases not matched to a gene. Per germline, CDR1 LNHDA and CDR2 SQIVND (reference sequence). The source is a young man with active or convalescent COVID-19. The rearrangement joins TRBV19 to TRBJ1-2, with 7 bases matching TRBD1. The sequencing input was peripheral blood. CDR3 in amino acids: CASSGRQGLDGYTF. As DNA, the CDR3 is TGTGCCAGTAGTGGACGACAGGGTCTTGATGGCTACACCTTC.